This T cell receptor beta chain was obtained from a study of blood T cell repertoires in COVID-19. Trimming stripped 0 bases from V and 9 bases from J, with 7 bases between. CDR1 SGDLS and CDR2 YYNGEE come from the germline V gene. CDR3 length: 13 amino acids. This clone was recorded a few times. Here immunoSEQ multiplex PCR was the method, and the copy in TCRdb shows in-frame clones only, minus some. The sample yields approximately 280,000 clones, over 75% seen once. The gene calls are TRBV9 and TRBJ1-6; D gene ambiguous. This receptor was taken from a woman aged 60-70 years with acute or convalescent COVID-19. The sequenced sample consisted of peripheral blood. CDR3 nucleotide sequence: TGTGCCAGCAGCGTAGACTTCCGTTCACCCCTCCACTTT. Encoded protein: CASSVDFRSPLHF.